The 3 T cell receptor beta chains listed next were all sequenced from one sample in a study of CD8 T cells in ankylosing spondylitis. In TCRdb, the 5' RACE reads were re-called with MiXCR into one record per CDR3 protein. The sample includes 220,000 or so distinct CDR3 sequences, 8% to 11% of them seen just once. Sequencing was done on a sample of blood, either unsorted or a sorted T cell fraction (not recorded which). These receptor sequences come from a male donor with ankylosing spondylitis or in good health (not recorded which).

This clonotype came up many times. V and J are TRBV7-2 and TRBJ2-5, with D hard to call. The CDR3 contains 13 residues. With 2 bases removed from V and 4 bases from J, the gap between germline ends came to 8 bases. CDR1 is SGHTA, CDR2 FQGNSA, per germline. CDR3: CASSLSIGETQYF. CDR3 nucleotide sequence: TGTGCCAGCAGCTTAAGTATAGGAGAGACCCAGTACTTC.

V gene TRBV12-3 or TRBV12-4 combines with J gene TRBJ2-1; D is tentatively TRBD1 or TRBD2 (6 bases each). The length of the CDR3 is 14 residues. The V end lost 6 bases, the J end lost 0 bases, and 9 bases lay between the germline ends. The CDR3 protein is CASRGGFSYNEQFF. CDR3 DNA sequence: TGTGCCAGCAGAGGGGGGTTCTCCTACAATGAGCAGTTCTTC.

This clonotype was picked up many times. This chain connects TRBV4-2 to TRBJ2-7; TRBD1 is a possible D gene (5 bases). This CDR3 is built from 16 residues. V was trimmed by 0 bases and J by 4 bases, leaving 16 bases between them. The germline CDR1 and CDR2 sequences are LGHNA and YNFKEQ. DNA of the CDR3: TGTGCCAGCAGCCAAGAGCTACCTTATAGGGGTTACGAGCAGTACTTC. It codes for CASSQELPYRGYEQYF.